Described below is a single TCR beta chain sequence and its context. Methods used by the authors: From reference gene primer amplification, estimates of nucleated cell counts were derived. The data were produced by immunoSEQ multiplex PCR, yet TCRdb's version contains in-frame clones alone and is incomplete. From that table come the V and J calls and clone size; the DNA was used to work out D and trimming. Among roughly 200,000 clones listed, roughly 89% were seen once. The record originates from a study of blood T cell repertoires in COVID-19. Study information: The United States, Italy and Spain were the sources of the acute and convalescent COVID-19 samples. T cells, B-cell-depleted T cells, or PBMCs supplied cDNA or gDNA.

This CDR3 has 14 amino acids. Germline CDR1 MDHEN, CDR2 SYDVKM. V dropped 7 bases and J dropped 3 bases, with 13 bases sitting between them. Sequenced material: peripheral blood. The TCR comes from a man aged 55-75 years who had recovered from COVID-19. The chain links TRBV28 to TRBJ1-5; D is perhaps TRBD1 (5 bases). The CDR3 bases are TGTGCCAGCACCCTCGGGGGGACCAATCAGCCCCAGCATTTT. Protein product: CASTLGGTNQPQHF.